A selection of T cell receptor beta chains follows, all from one sample in a study of human T cells and chemical hapten exposure. A single record per CDR3 protein comes from TCRdb applying MiXCR to the RACE reads. The sample has nearly 80,000 distinct CDR3 sequences; about 9.4% are singletons. This specimen consisted of whole blood, obtained in connection with sensitization to the hapten diphenylcyclopropenone (DPC). The receptors shown here come from a woman between 50 and 59 years old with alopecia areata. Some clones in this sample may be carry-over from other donors' samples. The CDR3 runs from the conserved cysteine through the conserved F or W. Each record gives: clone size, V gene, CDR3 length, D gene, J gene, CDR3 protein, CDR3 DNA. The D gene is left open where the match is weak. Not every row has a clone size; where given, it reads once, few, many or a size class.

few	TRBV7-2	16	TRBD2	TRBJ2-1	CASSPGLAVAYNEQFF	TGTGCCAGCAGCCCCGGACTAGCGGTCGCTTACAATGAGCAGTTCTTC
few	TRBV20-1	12	TRBD2	TRBJ2-3	CSARGRDYSPYF	TGCAGTGCTAGAGGCCGGGACTATTCTCCGTATTTT
.	TRBV28	11	.	TRBJ2-1	CVTAFPREQFF	TGTGTCACTGCTTTCCCGCGCGAGCAGTTCTTC
few	TRBV29-1	13	.	TRBJ1-2	CSVEQGPSYGYTF	TGCAGCGTTGAACAAGGACCCTCCTATGGCTACACCTTC
few	TRBV6-5	13	TRBD1	TRBJ1-1	CASNDRGIGKAFF	TGTGCCAGCAATGACAGGGGGATCGGTAAAGCTTTCTTT
few	TRBV11-2	16	.	TRBJ2-3	CASSLSQAVGSDTQYF	TGTGCCAGCAGCTTATCCCAGGCCGTGGGATCCGATACGCAGTATTTT
few	TRBV7-2	15	.	TRBJ2-7	CASSLEAGSTYEQYF	TGTGCCAGCAGCTTAGAGGCGGGTAGCACCTACGAGCAGTACTTC
many	TRBV30	13	TRBD2	TRBJ2-7	CAWNAGGGYEQYF	TGTGCCTGGAACGCGGGAGGGGGGTACGAGCAGTACTTC
.	TRBV19	13	.	TRBJ2-4	CASSNGAKNIQYF	TGTGCCAGTAGTAACGGGGCCAAAAACATTCAGTACTTC
many	TRBV5-1	16	TRBD1	TRBJ2-2	CASSWTGDPNTGELFF	TGCGCCAGCAGCTGGACAGGGGACCCGAACACCGGGGAGCTGTTTTTT
many	TRBV15	15	.	TRBJ2-1	CATSRDVGGDNEQFF	TGTGCCACCAGCAGAGATGTGGGGGGTGACAATGAGCAGTTCTTC
few	TRBV2	15	TRBD1	TRBJ1-5	CASSEGDRPNQPQHF	TGTGCCAGCAGCGAGGGGGACAGGCCCAATCAGCCCCAGCATTTT
many	TRBV9	13	TRBD1	TRBJ2-3	CASSVAGGDTQYF	TGTGCCAGCAGCGTGGCAGGGGGCGATACGCAGTATTTT
.	TRBV2	13	TRBD2	TRBJ2-2	CASRTSGTGELFF	TGTGCCAGCAGGACTAGCGGCACCGGGGAGCTGTTTTTT
few	TRBV10-1	14	.	TRBJ1-1	CASSVGGVGTEAFF	TGCGCCAGCAGTGTTGGGGGTGTCGGCACTGAAGCTTTCTTT
.	TRBV7-3	15	TRBD2	TRBJ2-1	CASSPRTSAYNEQFF	TGTGCCAGCAGCCCACGGACTAGCGCGTACAATGAGCAGTTCTTC
few	TRBV4-2	13	.	TRBJ2-3	CASSQDEGDTQYF	TGTGCCAGCAGCCAAGATGAGGGAGATACGCAGTATTTT
.	TRBV11-2	13	.	TRBJ2-5	CASSFSLQETQYF	TGTGCCAGCAGCTTCAGCCTTCAAGAGACCCAGTACTTC
.	TRBV24-1	14	TRBD2	TRBJ2-3	CATSGLAATDTQYF	TGTGCCACCAGCGGACTAGCGGCCACAGATACGCAGTATTTT
.	TRBV11-1	11	.	TRBJ2-5	CASSRGLTQYF	TGTGCCAGCAGCCGGGGCCTTACCCAGTACTTC
.	TRBV6-1	13	.	TRBJ2-7	CASKMGRTYEQYF	TGTGCCAGCAAAATGGGCAGAACCTACGAGCAGTACTTC
few	TRBV24-1	14	.	TRBJ2-2	CATSDFPLRGELFF	TGTGCCACCAGTGATTTCCCACTGAGAGGGGAGCTGTTTTTT
many	TRBV20-1	11	.	TRBJ2-3	CSARTTDTQYF	TGCAGTGCTCGGACGACAGATACGCAGTATTTT
.	TRBV7-6	15	TRBD1	TRBJ2-1	CASTSTGGPYNEQFF	TGTGCCAGCACCAGCACAGGGGGCCCCTACAATGAGCAGTTCTTC
once	TRBV9	13	.	TRBJ1-1	CASARTQGTEAFF	TGTGCCAGTGCAAGGACCCAAGGGACTGAAGCTTTCTTT
.	TRBV14	15	.	TRBJ2-5	CASSQDVPGEETQYF	TGTGCCAGCAGCCAAGACGTCCCGGGAGAAGAGACCCAGTACTTC
.	TRBV27	13	TRBD1	TRBJ2-7	CASSRGTGSEQYF	TGTGCCAGCAGCCGCGGGACAGGGAGCGAGCAGTACTTC
few	TRBV9	15	TRBD2	TRBJ2-5	CASSVAPSGKETQYF	TGTGCCAGCAGCGTAGCCCCTAGCGGGAAAGAGACCCAGTACTTC
few	TRBV3-1	15	TRBD1	TRBJ1-3	CAARDSQSSGNTIYF	TGTGCCGCCAGGGACAGCCAGAGCTCTGGAAACACCATATATTTT
many	TRBV6-5	16	TRBD1	TRBJ1-1	CASSSTGTGKNTEAFF	TGTGCCAGCAGTTCTACCGGGACAGGGAAGAACACTGAAGCTTTCTTT
many	TRBV27	14	.	TRBJ1-1	CASSHTGRTTEAFF	TGTGCCAGCAGTCATACAGGGAGGACCACTGAAGCTTTCTTT
.	TRBV19	17	TRBD1	TRBJ2-7	CASSVDRGSPLYYEQYF	TGTGCCAGTAGTGTGGACAGGGGATCCCCTCTTTACTACGAGCAGTACTTC
.	TRBV12-3/TRBV12-4	15	TRBD1	TRBJ2-7	CASSLAGQVPGEQYF	TGTGCCAGCAGTTTAGCGGGACAGGTGCCGGGGGAGCAGTACTTC
few	TRBV6-5	14	TRBD1	TRBJ2-7	CASSKDRGPDEQYF	TGTGCCAGCAGTAAGGACAGGGGGCCGGACGAGCAGTACTTC
.	TRBV7-6	16	TRBD2	TRBJ2-2	CASSPRTRANTGELFF	TGTGCCAGCAGTCCACGGACTAGAGCGAACACCGGGGAGCTGTTTTTT
few	TRBV12-2	13	.	TRBJ2-7	CASRLELAGEQYF	TGTGCAAGTCGCTTAGAACTAGCTGGCGAGCAGTACTTC
few	TRBV4-2	13	.	TRBJ2-7	CASSQEAVSEQYF	TGTGCCAGCAGCCAAGAAGCGGTATCCGAGCAGTACTTC
many	TRBV10-3	12	.	TRBJ2-1	CAISGAAPEQFF	TGTGCCATCAGTGGGGCGGCTCCTGAGCAGTTCTTC
many	TRBV7-2	18	TRBD1	TRBJ2-6	CASSLVSGQGSGANVLTF	TGTGCCAGCAGCTTAGTGTCGGGACAGGGGTCTGGGGCCAACGTCCTGACTTTC
.	TRBV11-2	15	TRBD1	TRBJ1-1	CASSLASDRSTEAFF	TGTGCCAGCAGCTTAGCATCGGACAGGAGCACTGAAGCTTTCTTT